Below, one TCR beta chain is given with its context. There are a few counts of this clonotype. Its target antigen remains unknown. No base quality information exists; no much larger clone differs at one position. The sample belongs to a study of T-cell reconstitution after alpha-beta-depleted transplantation in children (dated by TCRdb to 2015 to 2016). Concerning the study at large: The study quantitatively tracked T-cell immune reconstitution after TCRalphabeta/CD19-depleted allogeneic hematopoietic cell transplantation in children using TCR repertoire profiling.

The library was prepared using PCR. The run used an Illumina HiSeq 2500. TCR libraries were prepared with molecular barcoding, using unique molecular identifiers to normalize TCRbeta repertoire quantification. TCRdb cleaned the public reads at Q25 with fastp, built clones with MiXCR and kept in-frame beta chains. Records with the same CDR3 protein are collapsed into one entry carrying the most frequent genes and DNA. The table for this sample lists approximately 490,000 distinct CDR3 sequences; roughly an eighth of them were counted only once. Around 6% of the sample lies in the top ten. The CDR3 spans 14 residues, from the cysteine through the phenylalanine. Solely the CDR3 DNA is kept, with 42 bases framed from the first base. CDR1 and CDR2 are read off the germline V gene (reference sequence) as DFQATT and SNEGSKA. The junction carries 15 bases between V and J, which are trimmed by 3 bases and 4 bases respectively.

The sequences come from PBMCs from the stem cell graft donor, collected from the stem cell graft. This TCR derives from a human donor who donated a stem cell graft to a child with combined immunodeficiency. The rearranged chain carries TRBV20-1 and TRBJ1-1, with no confidently assigned D gene. CDR3 sequence: CSARRVGVSTEAFF. The bases read TGCAGTGCTAGGAGGGTCGGGGTGAGCACTGAAGCTTTCTTT.